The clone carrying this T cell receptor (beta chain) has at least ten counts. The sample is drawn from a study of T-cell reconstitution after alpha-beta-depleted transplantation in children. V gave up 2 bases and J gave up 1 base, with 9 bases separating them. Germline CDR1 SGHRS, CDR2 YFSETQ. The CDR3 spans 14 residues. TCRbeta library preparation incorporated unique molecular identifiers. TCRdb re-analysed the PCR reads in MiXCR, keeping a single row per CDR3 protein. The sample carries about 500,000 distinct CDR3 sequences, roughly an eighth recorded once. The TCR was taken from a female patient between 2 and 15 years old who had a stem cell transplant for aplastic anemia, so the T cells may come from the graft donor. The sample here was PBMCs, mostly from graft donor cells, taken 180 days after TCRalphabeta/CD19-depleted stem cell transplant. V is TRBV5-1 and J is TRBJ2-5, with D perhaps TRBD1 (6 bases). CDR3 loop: CASSLQGIQETQYF. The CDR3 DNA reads TGCGCCAGCAGCTTACAGGGAATCCAAGAGACCCAGTACTTC.